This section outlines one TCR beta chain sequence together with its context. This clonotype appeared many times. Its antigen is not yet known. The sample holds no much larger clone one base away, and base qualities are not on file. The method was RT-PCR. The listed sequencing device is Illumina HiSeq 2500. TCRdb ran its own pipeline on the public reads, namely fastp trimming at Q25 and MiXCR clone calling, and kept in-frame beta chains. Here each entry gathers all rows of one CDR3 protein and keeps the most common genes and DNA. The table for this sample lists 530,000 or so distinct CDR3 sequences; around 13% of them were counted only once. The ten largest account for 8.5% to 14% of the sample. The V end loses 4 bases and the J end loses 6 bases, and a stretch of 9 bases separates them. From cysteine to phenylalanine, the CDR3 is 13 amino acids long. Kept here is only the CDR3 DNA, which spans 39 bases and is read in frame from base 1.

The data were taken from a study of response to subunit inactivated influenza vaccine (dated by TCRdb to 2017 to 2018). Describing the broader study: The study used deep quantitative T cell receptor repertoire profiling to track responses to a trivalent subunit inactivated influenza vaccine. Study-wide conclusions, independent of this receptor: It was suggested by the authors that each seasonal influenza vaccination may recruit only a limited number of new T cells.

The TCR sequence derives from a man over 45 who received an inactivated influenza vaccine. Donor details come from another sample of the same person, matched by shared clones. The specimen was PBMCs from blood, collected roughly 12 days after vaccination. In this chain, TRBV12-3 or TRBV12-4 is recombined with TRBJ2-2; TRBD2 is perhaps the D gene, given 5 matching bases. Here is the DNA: TGTGCCAGCAGTTCGGACTTTGCCGGGGAGCTGTTTTTT. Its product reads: CASSSDFAGELFF.